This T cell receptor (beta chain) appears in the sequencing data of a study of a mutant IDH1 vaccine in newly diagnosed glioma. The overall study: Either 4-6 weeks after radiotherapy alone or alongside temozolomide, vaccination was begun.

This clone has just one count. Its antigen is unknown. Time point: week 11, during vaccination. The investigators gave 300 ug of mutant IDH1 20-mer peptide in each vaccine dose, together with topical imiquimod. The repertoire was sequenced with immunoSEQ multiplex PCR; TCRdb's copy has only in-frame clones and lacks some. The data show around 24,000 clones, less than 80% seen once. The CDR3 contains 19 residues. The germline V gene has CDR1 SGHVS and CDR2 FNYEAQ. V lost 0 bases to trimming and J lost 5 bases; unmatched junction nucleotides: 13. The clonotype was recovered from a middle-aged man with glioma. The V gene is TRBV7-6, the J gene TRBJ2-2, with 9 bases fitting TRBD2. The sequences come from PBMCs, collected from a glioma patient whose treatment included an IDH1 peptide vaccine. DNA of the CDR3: TGTGCCAGCAGCTTAGCCCCTTCTAGGGTAGCGGGAGAGACCGGGGAGCTGTTTTTT. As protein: CASSLAPSRVAGETGELFF.